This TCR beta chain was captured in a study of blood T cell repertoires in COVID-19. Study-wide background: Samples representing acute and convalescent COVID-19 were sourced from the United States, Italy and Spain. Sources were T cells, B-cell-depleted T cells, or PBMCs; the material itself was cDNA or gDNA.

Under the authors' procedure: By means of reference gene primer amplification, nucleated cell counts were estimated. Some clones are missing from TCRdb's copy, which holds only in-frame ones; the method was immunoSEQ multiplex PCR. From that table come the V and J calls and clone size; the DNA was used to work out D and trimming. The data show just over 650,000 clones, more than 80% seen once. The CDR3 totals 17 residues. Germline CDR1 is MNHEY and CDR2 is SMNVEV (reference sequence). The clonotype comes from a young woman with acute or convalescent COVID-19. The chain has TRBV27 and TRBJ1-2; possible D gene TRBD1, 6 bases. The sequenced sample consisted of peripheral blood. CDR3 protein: CAEPGSNGTHENYGYTF. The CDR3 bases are TGTGCGGAGCCTGGGTCCAACGGGACACATGAAAACTATGGCTACACCTTC.